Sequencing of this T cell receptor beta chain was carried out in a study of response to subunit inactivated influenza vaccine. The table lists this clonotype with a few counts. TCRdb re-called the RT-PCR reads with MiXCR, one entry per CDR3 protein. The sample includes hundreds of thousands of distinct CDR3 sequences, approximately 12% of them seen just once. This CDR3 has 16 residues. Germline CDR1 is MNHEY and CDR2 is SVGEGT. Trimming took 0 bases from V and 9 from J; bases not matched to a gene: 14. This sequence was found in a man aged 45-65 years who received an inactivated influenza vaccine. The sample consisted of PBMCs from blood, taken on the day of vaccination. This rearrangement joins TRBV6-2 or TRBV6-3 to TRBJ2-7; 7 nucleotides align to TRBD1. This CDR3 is CASSYSHGQVLNRQYF. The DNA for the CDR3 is TGTGCCAGCAGTTACTCGCACGGACAGGTCTTGAATCGGCAGTACTTC.